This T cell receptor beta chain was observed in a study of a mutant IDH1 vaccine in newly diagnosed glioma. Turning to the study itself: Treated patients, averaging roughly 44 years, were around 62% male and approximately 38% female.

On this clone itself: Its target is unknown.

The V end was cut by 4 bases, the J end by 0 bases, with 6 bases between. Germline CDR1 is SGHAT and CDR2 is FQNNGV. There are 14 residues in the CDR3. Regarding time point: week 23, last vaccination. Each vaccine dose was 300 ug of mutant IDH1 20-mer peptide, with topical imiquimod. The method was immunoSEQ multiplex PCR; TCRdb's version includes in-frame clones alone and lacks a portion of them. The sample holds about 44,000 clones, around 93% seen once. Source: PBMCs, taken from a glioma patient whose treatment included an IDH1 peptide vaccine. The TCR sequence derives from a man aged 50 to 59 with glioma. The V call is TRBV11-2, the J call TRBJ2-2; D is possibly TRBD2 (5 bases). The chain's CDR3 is CASSSGTNTGELFF. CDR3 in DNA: TGTGCCAGCAGCTCGGGGACGAACACCGGGGAGCTGTTTTTT.